This T cell receptor beta chain was captured in a study of human T cells and chemical hapten exposure. Whole-study context: Slight volume differences across pooled libraries mainly accounted for varying per-sample TCR yields.

The CDR3 is 14 residues long. The V gene lost 7 bases and the J gene lost 1 base, with 13 bases spanning the gap. A note on this clonotype: Its target is unknown.

General study results and limits: With DPC sensitization, TCRs exceeding 1 in 1000 frequency showed no change.

The library gave individual cDNA molecules unique molecular identifiers. Original analysis: Sequenced samples showed a median of around 93,000 TCRs each, with counts running from roughly 23,000 to 700,000. TCRdb re-called the RACE reads through MiXCR, storing one row per CDR3 protein. These V and J calls derive from TCRdb rather than the authors' analysis. The profile covers 30,000 to 40,000 distinct CDR3 sequences, with roughly 5% appearing a single time and more than 10% taken by the ten largest. Time point of the sample: healthy volunteer bleed at 6 weeks. Total RNA was extracted from unfractionated whole blood.

This chain connects TRBV12-3 or TRBV12-4 to TRBJ1-1; D uncertain. The sequencing input was whole blood. This receptor was obtained from a human donor in good health. Some clones in this sample may be carry-over from other donors' samples. This CDR3 reads CASILGPSNTEAFF. The CDR3 coding sequence is TGTGCCAGCATTCTGGGTCCCTCGAACACTGAAGCTTTCTTT.